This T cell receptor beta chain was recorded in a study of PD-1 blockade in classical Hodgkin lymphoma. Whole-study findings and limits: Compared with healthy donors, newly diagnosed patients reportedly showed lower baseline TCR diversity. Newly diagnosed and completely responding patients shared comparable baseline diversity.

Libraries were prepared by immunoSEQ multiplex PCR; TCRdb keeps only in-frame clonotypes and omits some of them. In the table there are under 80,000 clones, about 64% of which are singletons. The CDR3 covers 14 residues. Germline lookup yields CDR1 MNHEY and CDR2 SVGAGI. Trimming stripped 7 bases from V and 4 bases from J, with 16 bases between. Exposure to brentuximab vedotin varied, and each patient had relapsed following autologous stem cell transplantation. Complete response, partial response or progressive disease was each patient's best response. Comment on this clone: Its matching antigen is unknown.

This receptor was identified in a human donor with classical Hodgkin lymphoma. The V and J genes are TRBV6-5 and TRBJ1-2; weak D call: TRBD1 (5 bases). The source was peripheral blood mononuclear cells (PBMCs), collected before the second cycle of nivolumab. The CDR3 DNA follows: TGTGCCAGCACCCCTACGGGGGGAGGCTATGGCTACACCTTC. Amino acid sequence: CASTPTGGGYGYTF.